This T cell receptor (beta chain) originates from a study of PD-L1 blockade in urothelial cancer. Every PCR received spiked-in synthetic TCR analog templates. TCRdb's table, derived via immunoSEQ multiplex PCR, lists solely in-frame clones and lacks some. The sample gives about 130,000 clones, 70% to 85% of which show up once; roughly 2.9% is in the top ten. Deletions cut 10 bases from V and 0 bases from J, with 13 bases between. The CDR3 totals 14 residues. Germline CDR1 and CDR2: MDHEN and SYDVKM. Sample time point: pretreatment peripheral blood. Enrolled patients showed locally advanced or metastatic urothelial carcinoma. This clone was recorded only once.

The sequence derives from a man in his fifties or sixties with urothelial cancer. The chain has TRBV28 and TRBJ1-5; D is unclear. The source material was PBMCs, sampled around atezolizumab (anti-PD-L1) treatment. The CDR3 bases are TGTGCCACCTCCCGGCGGAATAGCAATCAGCCCCAGCATTTT. It encodes CATSRRNSNQPQHF.